This is a list of T cell receptor beta chains from one sample in a study of control samples from healthy donors and cancer patients. The assay was immunoSEQ multiplex PCR, and TCRdb's table has in-frame clones only and misses some. The repertoire holds roughly 130,000 clones, with approximately 92% as singletons. The specimen was blood. The source of these receptors is a man younger than 30 in good health. CDR3s include the opening cysteine and the closing phenylalanine or tryptophan. A D gene is named only where the DNA matches it firmly. Size tells how often a clone was seen (once, few, many) or the class of an expanded clone, and some rows leave it out.

v_gene	j_gene	d_gene	abundance	CDR3nt	CDR3aa
TRBV5-8	TRBJ2-7	TRBD1	.	TGTGCCAGCAGCTTAGGGAACAGGGGCAACGAGCAGTACTTC	CASSLGNRGNEQYF
TRBV25-1	TRBJ1-3	.	.	TGTGCCAGCAGCCGTAGTCGGGACACGAACTCTGGAAACACCATATATTTT	CASSRSRDTNSGNTIYF
TRBV30	TRBJ1-5	.	once	TGTGCCTGGAGTATAGGGACAAGCAATCAGCCCCAGCATTTT	CAWSIGTSNQPQHF
TRBV6-4	TRBJ2-2	.	.	TGTGCCAGCAGTGACATCGGTGGCGGGGAGCTGTTTTTT	CASSDIGGGELFF
TRBV14	TRBJ2-2	.	.	TGTGCCAGCAGCCCCGGCGGAGCCAACACCGGGGAGCTGTTTTTT	CASSPGGANTGELFF
TRBV28	TRBJ1-2	.	few	TGTGCCAGCAGTTTGGTGGGGATGGCTGGTGGCTACACCTTC	CASSLVGMAGGYTF
TRBV15	TRBJ2-1	TRBD2	.	TGTGCCACCTCGCGGGAGAACAATGAGCAGTTCTTC	CATSRENNEQFF
TRBV2	TRBJ1-1	.	.	TGTGCCAGCAGTGAAGCGCTTGGGGGAGAAGCTTTCTTT	CASSEALGGEAFF
TRBV19	TRBJ1-2	.	.	TGTGCCAGTGCCACAGGGTATGGCTACACCTTC	CASATGYGYTF
TRBV5-6	TRBJ2-1	.	.	TGTGCCAGCAGCTTGGTCTCTAGCACGGGTGAGCAGTTCTTC	CASSLVSSTGEQFF
TRBV30	TRBJ1-1	.	.	TGTGCCTGGAGTGCGTCAGACGCTGAAGCTTTCTTT	CAWSASDAEAFF
TRBV25-1	TRBJ2-1	.	.	TGTGCCAGCAGTGAATCAGGTCGGGAGTACTACAATGAGCAGTTCTTC	CASSESGREYYNEQFF
TRBV24-1	TRBJ1-1	.	.	TGTGCCACCAGTGACTCCAGACACCATGAAGCTTTCTTT	CATSDSRHHEAFF
TRBV12-3/TRBV12-4	TRBJ1-1	.	.	TGTGCCAGCAGTTTTCAGGTTGGGAGTGAAGCTTTCTTT	CASSFQVGSEAFF
TRBV11-1	TRBJ1-1	.	.	TGTGCCAGCAGCCCCGGGGAGGTCTACACTGAAGCTTTCTTT	CASSPGEVYTEAFF
TRBV7-9	TRBJ1-1	TRBD1	.	TGTGCCAGCAGCTCGGGACAGGGATTCAACATAGCTTTCTTT	CASSSGQGFNIAFF
TRBV19	TRBJ1-6	.	.	TGTGCCAGTAGCCGCGACTCAAGGGAGTCACCCCTCCACTTT	CASSRDSRESPLHF
TRBV6-4	TRBJ2-1	TRBD2	.	TGTGCCAGCAGTGACTCACGGGGGGACCTCCCGCCGCAGTTCTTC	CASSDSRGDLPPQFF
TRBV10-1	TRBJ2-5	.	.	TGCGCCAGCTCAATGGGGACACCGGAGACCCAGTACTTC	CASSMGTPETQYF
TRBV7-9	TRBJ2-7	.	.	TGTGCCAGCAGCTCACGGGGGTCGGGGGAGCAGTACTTC	CASSSRGSGEQYF
TRBV7-2	TRBJ2-7	TRBD1	.	TGTGCCAGCAGGCACCCCCGGGACAGGGGGCTTTTGGGATACGAGCAGTACTTC	CASRHPRDRGLLGYEQYF
TRBV3-1/TRBV3-2	TRBJ1-5	.	.	TGTGCCAGCAGCCAAGGGGGGCTTAGCAATCAGCCCCAGCATTTT	CASSQGGLSNQPQHF
TRBV4-3	TRBJ1-1	.	.	TGCGCCAGCACCAGAGTGATGAACACTGAAGCTTTCTTT	CASTRVMNTEAFF
TRBV5-1	TRBJ2-1	TRBD1	.	TGCGCCAGCAGCTTGGAACCGGACAGGATATTAAATGAGCAGTTCTTC	CASSLEPDRILNEQFF
TRBV7-2	TRBJ2-5	.	.	TGTGCCAGCAGCCCAAGGTCCGGAGAGACCCAGTACTTC	CASSPRSGETQYF
TRBV9	TRBJ2-7	TRBD2	.	TGTGCCAGCAGCGCCAGCGGGGCGAGCTCCTACGAGCAGTACTTC	CASSASGASSYEQYF
TRBV19	TRBJ1-4	.	.	TGTGCCAGTAGTATCGGCAGGGGCAACCCCACTAATGAAAAACTGTTTTTT	CASSIGRGNPTNEKLFF
TRBV7-2	TRBJ1-2	.	.	TGTGCCAGCAGCTTAGCGGCAGGTTTAGCTAACTATGGCTACACCTTC	CASSLAAGLANYGYTF
TRBV5-4	TRBJ2-5	TRBD2	.	TGTGCCAGCAGCCAGACTAGCGGGCCGGAAACCCAGTACTTC	CASSQTSGPETQYF
TRBV7-9	TRBJ1-1	.	.	TGTGCCAGCAGCTTAGGCACCGGGACACACACTGAAGCTTTCTTT	CASSLGTGTHTEAFF
TRBV20-1	TRBJ1-5	.	.	TGCAGTGCTAGTGCAGGGGCGTACAATCAGCCCCAGCATTTT	CSASAGAYNQPQHF
TRBV13	TRBJ2-1	.	.	TGTGCCAGCAGCCGTACCAACAATGAGCAGTTCTTC	CASSRTNNEQFF
TRBV14	TRBJ2-5	.	.	TGTGCCAGCACGGAGGTAGCAGGACAAGAGACCCAGTACTTC	CASTEVAGQETQYF
TRBV27	TRBJ1-1	.	.	TGTGCCAGCAGTAAGAACACTGAAGCTTTCTTT	CASSKNTEAFF
TRBV11-2	TRBJ2-1	TRBD2	.	TGTGCCAGCAGCTCTCCAGAATTGACTAGCGAGAGAACTTACAATGAGCAGTTCTTC	CASSSPELTSERTYNEQFF
TRBV28	TRBJ2-1	TRBD2	.	TGTGCCAGCAGTTTTCGTCACCGGGGGGGTCTTAACTACAATGAGCAGTTCTTC	CASSFRHRGGLNYNEQFF
TRBV11-3	TRBJ2-1	.	.	TGTGCCAGCAGCTTCCTCGGGGGAACCTACAATGAGCAGTTCTTC	CASSFLGGTYNEQFF
TRBV25-1	TRBJ1-2	TRBD1	.	TGTGCCAGCAGTGAAATGGCGTCAGACAGGGGTTCTGGCTACACCTTC	CASSEMASDRGSGYTF
TRBV11-3	TRBJ2-7	.	.	TGTGCCAGCAGCTCAGGGGAGTCCTACGAGCAGTACTTC	CASSSGESYEQYF
TRBV28	TRBJ2-3	.	.	TGTGCCAGTCGGGGAGTTAGGACAGATACGCAGTATTTT	CASRGVRTDTQYF
TRBV7-9	TRBJ1-2	.	.	TGTGCCACTCGGCCGTCGGAGAACTATGGCTACACCTTC	CATRPSENYGYTF
TRBV19	TRBJ1-3	.	few	TGTGCCAGTAGCAACCAGGGAAACACCATATATTTT	CASSNQGNTIYF
TRBV15	TRBJ2-6	.	.	TGTGCCACCAAAGAGGGAATGGCTGGGGCCAACGTCCTGACTTTC	CATKEGMAGANVLTF
TRBV11-2	TRBJ1-1	.	.	TGTGCCAGCAGCTTAGTAGGCAGAACTGAAGCTTTCTTT	CASSLVGRTEAFF
TRBV7-3	TRBJ2-7	TRBD1	.	TGTGCCAGCAGCTCAACAGGGACAGGGAAGAACGAGCAGTACTTC	CASSSTGTGKNEQYF
TRBV3-1/TRBV3-2	TRBJ1-6	.	few	TGTGCCAGCAGTCAAAAGGGGGGCGATTCACCCCTCCACTTT	CASSQKGGDSPLHF
TRBV28	TRBJ2-1	TRBD2	.	TGTGCCAGCAGTGTAGAAAGCGGGGGGGTACCCGGTGAGCAGTTCTTC	CASSVESGGVPGEQFF
TRBV2	TRBJ2-2	TRBD1	.	TGTGCCAGCAAGCAGGGGGAGAACACCGGGGAGCTGTTTTTT	CASKQGENTGELFF
TRBV5-5	TRBJ2-1	TRBD1	.	TGTGCCAGCAGCCGAGACAGGGTTAACAATGAGCAGTTCTTC	CASSRDRVNNEQFF
TRBV25-1	TRBJ2-1	.	few	TGTGCCAGCAGTGAATCTGGGGGAGATCTCTCCTACAATGAGCAGTTCTTC	CASSESGGDLSYNEQFF
TRBV6-5	TRBJ1-5	TRBD1	.	TGTGCCAGCTGGACAGGGATAGGCAATCAGCCCCAGCATTTT	CASWTGIGNQPQHF
TRBV3-1/TRBV3-2	TRBJ2-1	.	.	TGTGCCAGCAGCTTACCTCGACAGCCCAATGAGCAGTTCTTC	CASSLPRQPNEQFF
TRBV2	TRBJ1-1	.	.	TGTGCCAGCAGTGAGGTTGTGCCCCTGGGTGAAGCTTTCTTT	CASSEVVPLGEAFF
TRBV19	TRBJ1-3	.	.	TGTGCCTCCTCCCCCGTCGGCTCTGGAAACACCATATATTTT	CASSPVGSGNTIYF
TRBV5-1	TRBJ2-1	TRBD1	.	TGCGCCACCGTGACGAGAGGACAGGGAAGTAACAATGAGCAGTTCTTC	CATVTRGQGSNNEQFF
TRBV5-1	TRBJ2-1	.	once	TGCGCCAGCAGCGAGGACGGGGACTGGTACAATGAGCAGTTCTTC	CASSEDGDWYNEQFF
TRBV24-1	TRBJ1-5	.	.	TGTGCCACCAGTGATTCAACAGGACGGAGCAATCAGCCCCAGCATTTT	CATSDSTGRSNQPQHF
TRBV14	TRBJ1-3	.	.	TGTGCCAGCAGCCAAGTCAGGGAACCAGTCTCTGGAAACACCATATATTTT	CASSQVREPVSGNTIYF
TRBV6-5	TRBJ2-2	TRBD1	.	TGTGCCAGCAGTCGACAGGGGGCCGGGGAGCTGTTTTTT	CASSRQGAGELFF
TRBV9	TRBJ1-4	.	.	TGTGCCAGCAGCGTAGATGATGAAAAACTGTTTTTT	CASSVDDEKLFF